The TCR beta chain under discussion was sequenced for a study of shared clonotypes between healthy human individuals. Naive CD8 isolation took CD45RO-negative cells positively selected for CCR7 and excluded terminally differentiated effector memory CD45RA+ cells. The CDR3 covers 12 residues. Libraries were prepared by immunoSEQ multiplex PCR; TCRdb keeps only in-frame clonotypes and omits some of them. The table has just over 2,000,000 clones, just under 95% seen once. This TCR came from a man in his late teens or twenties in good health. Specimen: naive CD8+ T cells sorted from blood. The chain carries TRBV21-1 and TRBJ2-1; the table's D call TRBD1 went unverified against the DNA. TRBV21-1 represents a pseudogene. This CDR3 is CASSKVRSEQFF. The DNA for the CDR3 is TGTGCCAGCAGCAAAGTACGCAGTGAGCAGTTCTTC.